This T cell receptor (beta chain) appears in the sequencing data of a study of cytomegalovirus exposure and HLA in healthy donors (dated by TCRdb to about 2017). Regarding the complete study: According to an earlier analysis of several hundred of the donors, 150 million to 200 million T cells yielded approximately 120 million unique TCR beta sequences and more than 250 Gb of sequence data. HLA typing covered class I and class II loci at four-digit resolution. The later analysis used no new phenotypic data to find candidate immune exposures, relying instead on TCR beta sequences and their occurrence across donors. Among about 390 genotyped donors of the cohort, an average of about 240,000 unique TCR beta nucleotide sequences were sequenced per donor, roughly 20% of them non-productive. Using immunosequencing, the study profiled T cell repertoires from approximately 700 subjects and related those repertoires to cytomegalovirus serostatus. The aim of the study was to test whether cataloging public T cell receptors could identify signatures of past pathogen exposure. A later analysis re-analyzed previously published TCR beta repertoires from roughly 690 donors and added high-resolution HLA genotyping to study TCR occurrence patterns. In a later genetic analysis, genome-wide SNP genotypes for 398 of the 666 donors were used, and that subset was treated as a discovery cohort. Roughly five DR-DQ haplotypes were handled as single units for association and clustering because linkage in the cohort was strong. Donor age, sex, ethnicity and CMV serostatus were collected together with the repertoire data. An early release that covered roughly 600 HLA-typed donors contained around 300 gigabases of sequencing data and 80 million or so unique TCR sequences. The study combined high-throughput TCR immunosequencing, statistical association of individual TCRs with disease status, and machine learning to predict cytomegalovirus infection status. All discovery cohort repertoires had been generated on a single sequencing platform. An earlier analysis of around 540 of the donors applied high-throughput TCR beta sequencing to assess whether each TCR beta V gene segment acted as functional or pseudogenic. Typing coverage differed by locus: A, B, C, DRB1 and DQB1 were typed in roughly 620-630 donors, DQA1 in about 500, DPA1 in some 600, and DPB1 in around 440. The genetic ancestry cluster associated with self-reported Caucasian donors included around 76% of the roughly 380 genotyped donors. A separate validation cohort of some 130 different subjects was used in addition to the 666-subject first cohort. On the study overall, not on this receptor specifically: The 87-base-pair reads could not distinguish some IMGT-functional V segments, including TRBV6-2 and TRBV6-3, so those segments were excluded. Correlated functional status among segregating V segments might reflect linkage disequilibrium, but an unknown experimental factor could not be ruled out. In vitro tests confirmed that three of the cytomegalovirus-associated TCR beta chains recognize cytomegalovirus antigens. Strong co-occurrence of HLA alleles, especially DR and DQ, made assigning TCR associations to individual alleles difficult. The cohort was sequenced for TCR beta chains only, and without alpha or paired-chain data the features that could be detected were limited. The authors suggested that the approach could potentially be generalized to other disease states and immunological phenotypes. In the study, around 150 TCR beta chains were listed as associated with cytomegalovirus. The earlier analysis of about 600 of the donors excluded over 15 rarely observed V segments, including chromosome 9 orphons, because counts were too low. A later genetic analysis associated a missense DCLRE1C variant with V-gene and J-gene trimming of TCR beta chains, and an independent cohort replicated the association. According to a later analysis, parvovirus B19, influenza, CMV and Epstein-Barr virus appeared linked to several top co-occurrence clusters. A further reported finding was that TCR beta sequences accurately predicted the HLA-A and HLA-B alleles for most subjects in the first cohort. A later analysis found that HLA-associated TCR beta chains were more clonally expanded and had lower generation probabilities than equally common non-associated chains. A cluster of highly shared sequence variants was judged likely to represent a technical artifact of the sequencing pipeline. Broadly in line with IMGT annotations, most TCR beta V segments showed up in productive rearrangements about 87% or about 30% of the time in an earlier analysis of 450 to 750 of the donors. A later genetic analysis reported fewer N-insertions in productive TCRs among donors in an Asian-associated ancestry cluster than the approximately 670-donor mean. In both the original and validation cohorts, the classifier was reported to diagnose cytomegalovirus status with high specificity and sensitivity. At a false discovery rate of 0.05, a later analysis linked some 18,000 TCR beta sequences to specific HLA alleles. Most CMV-associated TCR beta chains appeared to be HLA-restricted in a later analysis, and the HLA associations seemed to be driven largely by CMV exposure. Roughly uniform sequencing depth across donors was assumed in presence/absence analyses, although this assumption may not hold. For the cohort, immune exposure information was limited to CMV serostatus. Most TCR sequences were observed very rarely across donors, whereas some public TCRs were present in many individuals. Because some donors lacked HLA typing at each locus, the association tests relied only on the typed subset. In a later analysis, the rate of TCR association differed among HLA loci, with DRB1 alleles having the most associated TCRs and HLA-C alleles having the fewest.

The cohort consisted of approximately 670 healthy bone marrow donors. All cohort members were sampled while nominally healthy, although unrecorded immune exposures were likely present. The donor tested CMV seropositive and was one of the 289 seropositive cohort members. A peripheral blood sample was collected from each donor, and TCR beta sequencing was performed on peripheral blood mononuclear cells. The Qiagen DNeasy Blood Extraction Kit was used to extract genomic DNA from the blood cell samples. V sheds 0 bases and J sheds 6 bases, leaving 9 bases between their ends. The CDR3 goes from the cysteine to the phenylalanine over 12 residues. Of the read, only the CDR3 DNA is kept; its 36 bases are in frame from base 1. For CDR1 and CDR2, the germline V gene (reference sequence) lists GTSNPN and SVGIG. Concerning this clone itself: Its antigen is not yet known. Per-base quality was not reported, and no clone a single base away is much larger than it. The same CDR3 can be traced to other DNA sequences in this sample.

Library generation was performed with the immunoSEQ multiplex PCR assay. A mixture of 60 forward primers for TCR Vbeta segments and 13 reverse primers for TCR Jbeta segments was used in the multiplex PCR. A multiplex PCR assay on genomic DNA amplified the CDR3 region of rearranged TCR beta genes. On the Illumina HiSeq System, the amplified TCR beta libraries were sequenced as 87-base-pair reads. Per the source publication's procedure: A later analysis counted about 80 million unique TCR beta chains across the approximately 700 repertoires, and roughly 9.9 million of these chains were shared by at least two donors. Raw reads were error-corrected and collapsed into unique sequences with a nearest-neighbor algorithm that merged closely related sequences to remove PCR and sequencing errors. Alignment of CDR3 sequences to IMGT reference sequences was used to assign V, D and J gene segments. For a sequence to be retained, at least a six-nucleotide match to both a V gene segment and a J gene segment was required. Rearrangements were classified as productive when the CDR3 lacked stop codons and remained in frame with V and J, and all other rearrangements were classified as non-productive. Following IMGT convention, CDR3 was defined as the stretch from the second conserved V-encoded cysteine up to the conserved J-encoded phenylalanine. Sequences without an unambiguous match to a single V gene segment were excluded from the earlier analysis of 450 to 650 of the donors. In an earlier analysis of 587 of the donors, a V segment was called functional when productive rearrangements were above 56.7%, and segregating when the standard deviation between donors exceeded 5%. A statistical classification framework was developed to diagnose cytomegalovirus status using the catalog of TCR beta chain sequences. V and J gene assignment, in a later analysis, came from comparing TCR nucleotide sequences with IMGT/GENE-DB human TR gene sequences. In a later analysis, CDR3 sequences and most-parsimonious VDJ recombination scenarios were assigned using the TCRdist pipeline. A later analysis defined each TCR beta chain by its CDR3 amino acid sequence plus V-gene family, and excluded reads lacking a unique V-gene family. As a way to deal with suspected cross-contamination and a sequencing artifact, a later analysis dropped hundreds of nucleotide sequences that were highly shared and had low generation probability. In a later analysis, a clonal expansion index for each public chain was calculated from normalized within-repertoire ranks of inferred template counts. In a later analysis, generation probabilities were computed with a VDJ recombination model fitted to out-of-frame rearrangements, and the resulting probabilities were checked against IGoR. A later analysis scored TCR-TCR, TCR-HLA and TCR-CMV co-occurrence with hypergeometric tests, applying a repertoire-size bias correction to TCR pairs. False discovery rates were estimated in a later analysis by permuting HLA or CMV assignments 20 times. In a later analysis, co-occurring TCRs were grouped with DBSCAN, and TCRdist sequence similarity was added when clustering was performed within HLA-allele-positive subsets. Repertoires with fewer than 30,000 or more than 120,000 public chains were left out of co-occurrence clustering, as were about five repertoires with anomalous nucleotide sharing. The table comes from immuneACCESS by way of TCRdb, which keeps in-frame sequences with V and J called. Part of the clones is missing from these tables; in studies checked, under half for an unresolved V gene and the rest for unknown reasons. From that table come the V and J calls and clone size; the DNA was used to work out D and trimming. Present in this sample are 110,000 to 150,000 clones, roughly four fifths of which were seen just once. The ten largest clones represent under 10% of the sample.

In this chain, TRBV30 is recombined with TRBJ2-7; the D gene cannot be resolved reliably. This TCR derives from a woman aged 60-75 years in good health and CMV-seropositive. Source material: PBMCs. At the DNA level, the sequence is TGTGCCTGGAGTGTACTCGGCGGCGAGCAGTACTTC. It translates as CAWSVLGGEQYF.